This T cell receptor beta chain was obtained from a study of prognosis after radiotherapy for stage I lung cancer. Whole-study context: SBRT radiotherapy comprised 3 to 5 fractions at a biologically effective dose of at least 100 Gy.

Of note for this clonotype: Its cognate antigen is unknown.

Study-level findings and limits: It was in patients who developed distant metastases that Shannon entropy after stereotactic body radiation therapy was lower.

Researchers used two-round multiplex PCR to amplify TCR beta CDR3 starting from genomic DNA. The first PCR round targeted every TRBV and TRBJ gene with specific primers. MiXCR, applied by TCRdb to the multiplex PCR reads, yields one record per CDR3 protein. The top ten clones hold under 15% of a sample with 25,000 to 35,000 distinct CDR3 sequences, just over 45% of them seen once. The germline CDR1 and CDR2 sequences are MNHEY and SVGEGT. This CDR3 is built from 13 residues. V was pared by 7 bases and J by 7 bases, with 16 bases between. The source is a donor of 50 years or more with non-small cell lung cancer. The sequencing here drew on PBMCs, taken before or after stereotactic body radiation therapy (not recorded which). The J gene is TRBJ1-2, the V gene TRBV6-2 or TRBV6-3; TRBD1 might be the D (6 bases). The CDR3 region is CASIPGVRGGYTF. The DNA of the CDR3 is TGTGCCAGCATACCAGGGGTCCGGGGTGGCTACACCTTC.